This T cell receptor beta chain was obtained from a study of blood T cell repertoires in COVID-19. Turning to the study itself: T cells, B-cell-depleted T cells, or PBMCs provided the cDNA or gDNA that served as material.

In the original workflow: Amplification from reference gene primers served as the basis for estimated nucleated cell counts. Generated by immunoSEQ multiplex PCR, the TCRdb table keeps only in-frame clones and is missing some. V, J and clone size reflect that table, while D and trimming were determined from the DNA. This table has roughly 290,000 clones, approximately 88% appearing once. This clone appeared a single time. Either two negative PCRs, clearance, or symptom resolution qualified Cohort 3 donors as recovered. This CDR3 contains 16 residues. The V and J ends lost 4 bases and 8 bases, in that order; junction bases with no gene match: 12. Per the germline V gene, CDR1 is MDHEN and CDR2 is SYDVKM.

Sequences were obtained from PBMCs or T cells enriched from blood (not recorded which). The V gene is TRBV28, the J gene TRBJ2-1; 9 positions match TRBD1. The receptor was derived from a woman aged 40 to 50 who had recovered from COVID-19. DNA for the CDR3: TGTGCCAGCAGTTCCGCCACGGGACAGGGTTTCGATGAGCAGTTCTTC. This gives the protein CASSSATGQGFDEQFF.